This passage covers 13 T cell receptor beta chains from one sample sequenced in a study of T-cell reconstitution after alpha-beta-depleted transplantation in children. The authors prepared the TCRbeta library with unique molecular identifiers. TCRdb analysed the PCR reads with MiXCR anew, one entry per CDR3 protein. The sample records a few hundred thousand distinct CDR3 sequences, approximately 11% being singletons. The sequences come from PBMCs, collected before TCRalphabeta/CD19-depleted stem cell transplant. These receptors all come from a child younger than two with acute myeloid leukemia, due to receive a stem cell transplant.

This clonotype was seen at least ten times. V is TRBV3-1 and J is TRBJ2-3; weak D call: TRBD2 (5 bases). This CDR3 has 14 amino acids. Trimming took off 4 bases at V and 3 bases at J, with 11 bases between the two ends. Per the germline V gene, CDR1 is LGHDT and CDR2 is YNNKEL (reference sequence). CDR3 loop: CASSLRERTDTQYF. The CDR3 coding sequence is TGTGCCAGCAGCCTCCGGGAACGTACAGATACGCAGTATTTT.

This clonotype was seen many times. The chain links TRBV6-1 to TRBJ2-5, with a weak D call TRBD1 (5 bases). The V end lost 6 bases, the J end lost 1 base, and 9 bases lay between the germline ends. CDR1 is MNHNS and CDR2 is SASEGT in the germline V gene. CDR3 size: 13 residues. CDR3 amino acids: CASRKTAQETQYF. CDR3 coding DNA: TGTGCCAGCAGAAAGACAGCCCAAGAGACCCAGTACTTC.

Only a few counts were recorded for this clonotype. This chain joins TRBV5-1 and TRBJ2-7; 8 positions agree with TRBD1. From germline, CDR1 is SGHRS and CDR2 YFSETQ. V shed 3 bases, J shed 0 bases, and the junction held 8 bases outside the gene matches. The CDR3 is 16 amino acids. The CDR3, as DNA: TGCGCCAGCAGCTCTATTGGACAGGGAAGCTCCTACGAGCAGTACTTC. Translation: CASSSIGQGSSYEQYF.

This clonotype occurred many times. The chain uses TRBV7-2 and TRBJ2-3; maybe TRBD2 (5 bases). The CDR3 covers 15 residues. Germline assignment: CDR1 SGHTA and CDR2 FQGNSA. Trimming removed 1 base from V and 4 bases from J, with 12 bases in between. The CDR3 reads CASSLGGIRSDTQYF. The CDR3 DNA is TGTGCCAGCAGCTTAGGAGGGATTAGGTCAGATACGCAGTATTTT.

About this clonotype: A clone one base away is much larger, so this may be a read error. This chain uses TRBV5-1 with TRBJ2-7; TRBD1 is a possible D gene (5 bases). V lost 0 bases, J lost 9 bases, and 13 bases lay in between. CDR3 length: 13 residues. From germline, CDR1 is SGHRS and CDR2 YFSETQ. Here the CDR3 DNA reads TGCGCCAGCAGCTTGGGGGGCAGTTCCGCGCAGTACTTC. Its protein is CASSLGGSSAQYF. The full variable domain, completed using reference TRBV5-1 and TRBJ2-7, is KAGVTQTPRYLIKTRGQQVTLSCSPISGHRSVSWYQQTPGQGLQFLFEYFSETQRNKGNFPGRFSGRQFSNSRSEMNVSTLELGDSALYLCASSLGGSSAQYFGPGTRLTVT.

This clonotype was found many times. The V gene is TRBV2, the J gene TRBJ2-1; a possible D gene is TRBD2 (7 bases). Germline CDR1 and CDR2: SNHLY and FYNNEI. The CDR3 totals 14 residues. Trimming left V 7 bases short and J 5 bases short, with 15 bases between. DNA for the CDR3: TGTGCCAGCAAAGGGGGGACTACTAACAATGAGCAGTTCTTC. Translating gives CASKGGTTNNEQFF.

This clonotype was counted many times. V is TRBV20-1 and J is TRBJ2-7; 12 nucleotides match TRBD2. The CDR3 is 15 amino acids. The germline V gene has CDR1 DFQATT and CDR2 SNEGSKA (reference sequence). Trimming at V came to 5 bases and at J to 0 bases, leaving 5 bases not matched to a gene. CDR3 nucleotide sequence: TGCAGTGCTTCCGGGACTAGCGGGCGCTCCTACGAGCAGTACTTC. This gives the protein CSASGTSGRSYEQYF.

The sample holds a few counts of this clonotype. V and J are TRBV20-1 and TRBJ1-1; D unclear. CDR3 length equals 11 residues. Germline CDR1 is DFQATT and CDR2 is SNEGSKA (reference sequence). Trimming removed 6 bases at V and 10 bases at J, with 15 bases between. The DNA of the CDR3 is TGCAGTGCCTTATCGACCTTCTCAGCTTTCTTT. It codes for CSALSTFSAFF.

A few counts support this clonotype. The chain recombines TRBV29-1 with TRBJ2-5; D unclear. The V end lost 3 bases, the J end lost 2 bases, and 10 bases lay between the germline ends. The CDR3 has 13 amino acids. Germline CDR1 SQVTM, CDR2 ANQGSEA. In DNA form, the CDR3 reads TGCAGCGTTGACGGACGGTCACAAGAGACCCAGTACTTC. Its protein product is CSVDGRSQETQYF.

This clonotype was recorded at least ten times. The J gene is TRBJ1-1, the V gene TRBV14, with D perhaps TRBD1 (6 bases). Germline-derived CDR1 and CDR2 are SGHDN and FVKESK. CDR3 length: 14 amino acids. V was shortened by 4 bases and J by 5 bases, with 14 bases between the two germline ends. The CDR3 here is CASSLTGRRTEAFF. DNA of the CDR3: TGTGCCAGCAGCCTGACAGGCCGGAGGACTGAAGCTTTCTTT.

At least ten counts were recorded for this clonotype. The chain uses TRBV20-1 and TRBJ2-3, with TRBD2 as a possible D gene (5 bases). CDR3 length: 15 residues. Germline CDR1 is DFQATT and CDR2 is SNEGSKA (reference sequence). Trimming took 0 bases from V and 2 from J, leaving 12 bases between them. The CDR3 reads CSARDLADFTDTQYF. The CDR3 coding sequence is TGCAGTGCTAGAGACCTAGCAGACTTCACAGATACGCAGTATTTT.

The chain joins TRBV18 to TRBJ2-7; D unclear. Per the germline V gene, CDR1 is KGHSH and CDR2 is LQKENI. This CDR3 is built from 13 residues. V gave up 2 bases and J gave up 2 bases, with 7 bases separating them. The CDR3 region has the DNA TGTGCCAGCTCACCAGTACAGACCTACGAGCAGTACTTC. Its protein is CASSPVQTYEQYF.

The rearrangement uses TRBV2 and TRBJ1-2; D possibly corresponds to TRBD1 (6 bases). Looked up from germline, CDR1 is SNHLY and CDR2 is FYNNEI. Trimming removed 11 bases at V and 3 bases at J, with 13 bases between. This CDR3 spans 12 amino acids. CDR3 coding DNA: TGTGCCGCCAGACAGGAGGACTATGGCTACACCTTC. Translation: CAARQEDYGYTF.